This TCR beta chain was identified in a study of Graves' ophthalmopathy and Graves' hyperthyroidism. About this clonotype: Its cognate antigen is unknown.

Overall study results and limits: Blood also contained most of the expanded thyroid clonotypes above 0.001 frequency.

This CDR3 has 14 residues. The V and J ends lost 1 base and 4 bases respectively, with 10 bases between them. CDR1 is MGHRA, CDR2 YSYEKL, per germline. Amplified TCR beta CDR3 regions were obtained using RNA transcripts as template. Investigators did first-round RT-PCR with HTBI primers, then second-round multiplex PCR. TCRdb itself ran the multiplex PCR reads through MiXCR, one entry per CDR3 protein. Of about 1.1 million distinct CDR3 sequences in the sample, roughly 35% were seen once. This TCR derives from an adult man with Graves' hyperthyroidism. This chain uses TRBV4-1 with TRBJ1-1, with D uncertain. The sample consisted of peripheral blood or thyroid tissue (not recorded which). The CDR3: CASSQVKGGTEAFF. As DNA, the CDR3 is TGCGCCAGCAGCCAAGTAAAGGGCGGCACTGAAGCTTTCTTT.